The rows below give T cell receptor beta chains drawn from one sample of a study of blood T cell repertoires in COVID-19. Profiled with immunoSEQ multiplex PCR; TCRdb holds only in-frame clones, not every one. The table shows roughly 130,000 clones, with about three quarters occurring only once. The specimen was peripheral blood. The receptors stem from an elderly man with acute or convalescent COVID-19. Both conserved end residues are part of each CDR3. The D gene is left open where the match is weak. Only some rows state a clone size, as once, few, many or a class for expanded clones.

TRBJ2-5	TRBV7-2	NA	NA	TGTGCCAGCAGCTACGTCAGGGAAGAGACCCAGTACTTC	CASSYVREETQYF
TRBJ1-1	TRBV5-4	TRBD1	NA	TGTGCCAGCGTACTACAGGGGCAGGACACTGAAGCTTTCTTT	CASVLQGQDTEAFF
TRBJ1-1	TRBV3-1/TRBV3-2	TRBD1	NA	TGTGCCAGCAGCCAAGTACAGACAGGGAATACTGAAGCTTTCTTT	CASSQVQTGNTEAFF
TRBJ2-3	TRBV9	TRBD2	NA	TGTGCCAGCAGCGTCCGGGACTACACTCAAAGCACAGATACGCAGTATTTT	CASSVRDYTQSTDTQYF
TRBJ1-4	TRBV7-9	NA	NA	TGTGCCAGCAGCGGCAGGGGAGAGTGGACTGAAAAACTGTTTTTT	CASSGRGEWTEKLFF
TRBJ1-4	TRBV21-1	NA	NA	TGTGCCAGAGGGGAGGATCAACAGCCTTATGAAAAACTGTTTTTT	CARGEDQQPYEKLFF
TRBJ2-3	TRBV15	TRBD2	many	TGTGCCACCAGCAGAGACGGGGGGGACACAGATACGCAGTATTTT	CATSRDGGDTDTQYF
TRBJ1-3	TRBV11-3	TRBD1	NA	TGTGCCAGCAGCTTCCAAGGGGGCCCTGGAAACACCATATATTTT	CASSFQGGPGNTIYF
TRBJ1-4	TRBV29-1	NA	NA	TGCAGCGTTTCCGTGGTGGGGGGTGAAAAACTGTTTTTT	CSVSVVGGEKLFF
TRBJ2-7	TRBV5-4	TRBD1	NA	TGTGCCAGCAGCCCCCGGACAGGGGCCTACGAGCAGTACTTC	CASSPRTGAYEQYF
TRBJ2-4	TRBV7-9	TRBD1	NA	TGTGCCAGCAGCCCTGGGACAGCAGCCAAAAACATTCAGTACTTC	CASSPGTAAKNIQYF
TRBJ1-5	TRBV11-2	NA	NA	TGTGCCAGCAGCCCCGGCGGCTCCAATCAGCCCCAGCATTTT	CASSPGGSNQPQHF
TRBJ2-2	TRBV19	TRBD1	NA	TGTGCCAGTGATCAACAGGGGGGAACCGGGGAGCTGTTTTTT	CASDQQGGTGELFF
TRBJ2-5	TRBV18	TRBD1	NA	TGTGCCAGCTCACGTCAGGGGGCGGCGGGAGAGACCCAGTACTTC	CASSRQGAAGETQYF
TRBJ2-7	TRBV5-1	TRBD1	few	TGCGCCAGCAGCCCGGACAGGGGCCACGAGCAGTACTTC	CASSPDRGHEQYF
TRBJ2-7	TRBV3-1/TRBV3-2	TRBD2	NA	TGTGCCAGCAGCCTGGGGAGGGCGTCCTACGAGCAGTACTTC	CASSLGRASYEQYF
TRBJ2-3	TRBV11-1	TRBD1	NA	TGTGCCAGCAGTTTACAGGGGACAGATACGCAGTATTTT	CASSLQGTDTQYF
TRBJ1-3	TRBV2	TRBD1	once	TGTGCCAGCAAGGACAGGGTAGCTGGAAACACCATATATTTT	CASKDRVAGNTIYF
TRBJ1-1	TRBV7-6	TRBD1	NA	TGTGCCAGCAGCCCAAGGACAGGGTCTGGGACTGAAGCTTTCTTT	CASSPRTGSGTEAFF
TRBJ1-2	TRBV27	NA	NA	TGTGCCAGCAGTTTATCGGGGGGTATCGGCTATGGCTACACCTTC	CASSLSGGIGYGYTF
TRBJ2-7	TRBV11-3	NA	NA	TGTGCCAGCAGCTTAGGGGGGGACTACGAGCAGTACTTC	CASSLGGDYEQYF
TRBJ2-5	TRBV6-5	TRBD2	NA	TGTGCCAGCAGTACCGGTGGGGGGGGAGAGACCCAGTACTTC	CASSTGGGGETQYF
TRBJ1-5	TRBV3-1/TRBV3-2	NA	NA	TGTGCCAGCAGCCAAGAGGGACACAGGCCCCAGCATTTT	CASSQEGHRPQHF
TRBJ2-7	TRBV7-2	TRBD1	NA	TGTGCCAGCAGCTTATGGGACAGGGTAGCATCCTACGAGCAGTACTTC	CASSLWDRVASYEQYF
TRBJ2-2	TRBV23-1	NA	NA	TGCGCCGAGCCCGCCGGGGAGCTGTTTTTT	CAEPAGELFF
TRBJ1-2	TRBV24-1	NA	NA	TGTGCCACCAGTGATCAGGGGGGCTACACCTTC	CATSDQGGYTF
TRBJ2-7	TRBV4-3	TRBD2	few	TGCGCCAGCAGCCGGGACCTAGCGGGGGTCTACGAGCAGTACTTC	CASSRDLAGVYEQYF
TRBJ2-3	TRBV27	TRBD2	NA	TGTGCCAGCATCCAGGTAGCGGGGGGGTCGGATACGCAGTATTTT	CASIQVAGGSDTQYF
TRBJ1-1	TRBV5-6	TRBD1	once	TGTGCCAGCAGCCCCCAGACAGGGTCAAAGAACACTGAAGCTTTCTTT	CASSPQTGSKNTEAFF
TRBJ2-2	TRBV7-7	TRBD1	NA	TGTGCCAGCAGCTCTAAATCGACAGGGGCGAACACCGGGGAGCTGTTTTTT	CASSSKSTGANTGELFF
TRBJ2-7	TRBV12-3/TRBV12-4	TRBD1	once	TGTGCCAGCAGTAACAGGGGCTTAGGGCAGTACTTC	CASSNRGLGQYF
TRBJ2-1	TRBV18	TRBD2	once	TGTGCCAGCTCACCGGTAGCGGGGGGGAACAATGAGCAGTTCTTC	CASSPVAGGNNEQFF
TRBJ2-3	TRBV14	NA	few	TGTGCCAGCAGCCAAGATCGAGTGCCAGATACGCAGTATTTT	CASSQDRVPDTQYF
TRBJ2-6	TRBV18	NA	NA	TGTGCCAGCTCACCACAGCGTAAGGGGTCTGGGGCCAACGTCCTGACTTTC	CASSPQRKGSGANVLTF
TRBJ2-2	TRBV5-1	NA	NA	TGCGCCAGCAGCTCCCAAGGGGGTTCCACCGGGGAGCTGTTTTTT	CASSSQGGSTGELFF
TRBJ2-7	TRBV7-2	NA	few	TGTGCCAGCAGCGTCACTACAGGGTTGCTAGACGAGCAGTACTTC	CASSVTTGLLDEQYF
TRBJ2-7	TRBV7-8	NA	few	TGTGCCAGCAGCTTCGAGTCCTACGAGCAGTACTTC	CASSFESYEQYF
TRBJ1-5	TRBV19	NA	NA	TGTGCCAGTAGTCCGCGGACAGCGTATAGCAATCAGCCCCAGCATTTT	CASSPRTAYSNQPQHF
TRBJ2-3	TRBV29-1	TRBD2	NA	TGCAGCGTTGTAACGGCGGGGGGCCTCACAGATACGCAGTATTTT	CSVVTAGGLTDTQYF
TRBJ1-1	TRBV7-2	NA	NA	TGTGCCAGCAGCTTACAGGCAGGGATGAACACTGAAGCTTTCTTT	CASSLQAGMNTEAFF
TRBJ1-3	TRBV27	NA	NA	TGTGCCACCGGGTCTCTCGGAAACACCATATATTTT	CATGSLGNTIYF
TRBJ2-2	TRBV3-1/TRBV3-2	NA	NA	TGTGCCAGCAGCCACAGACAGACTTACACCGGGGAGCTGTTTTTT	CASSHRQTYTGELFF
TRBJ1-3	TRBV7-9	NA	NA	TGTGCCAGCAGCTTATCTAGCTCTGGAAACACCATATATTTT	CASSLSSSGNTIYF
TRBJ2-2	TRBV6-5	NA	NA	TGTGCCAGCAGGCGGGGCACCGGGGAGCTGTTTTTT	CASRRGTGELFF
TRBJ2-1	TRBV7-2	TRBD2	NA	TGTGCCAGCAGCTTAGTAGCGGGGAGATACAATGAGCAGTTCTTC	CASSLVAGRYNEQFF
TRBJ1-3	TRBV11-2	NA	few	TGTGCCAGCAGCCGGACTCCCTCTGGAAACACCATATATTTT	CASSRTPSGNTIYF
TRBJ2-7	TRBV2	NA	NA	TGTGCCAGCAGCCCTGAGGGCGCGAAATACGAGCAGTACTTC	CASSPEGAKYEQYF
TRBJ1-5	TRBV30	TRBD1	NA	TGTGCCTGGAGTCTAGGACAGGGGACCGTCAATCAGCCCCAGCATTTT	CAWSLGQGTVNQPQHF
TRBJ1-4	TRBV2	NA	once	TGTGCCAGCAGTGGGACAGTTAAGGAAAAACTGTTTTTT	CASSGTVKEKLFF
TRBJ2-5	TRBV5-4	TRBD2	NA	TGTGCCAGCAGCTCTGGGGGGGGTTCTAAAGAGACCCAGTACTTC	CASSSGGGSKETQYF
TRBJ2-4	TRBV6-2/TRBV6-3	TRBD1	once	TGTGCCAGCAGTTACTCTGGGACAGTTAACATTCAGTACTTC	CASSYSGTVNIQYF
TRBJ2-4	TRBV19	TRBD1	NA	TGTGCCAGTAGTATTCCGACAGGGTCCCGAGCCAAAAACATTCAGTACTTC	CASSIPTGSRAKNIQYF
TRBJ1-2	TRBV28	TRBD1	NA	TGTGCCAGCAGGGGGGACAGGGGAAGTGGCTACACCTTC	CASRGDRGSGYTF
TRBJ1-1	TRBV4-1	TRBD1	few	TGCGCCAGCAGCCACCGACAGGGTGAAGCTTTCTTT	CASSHRQGEAFF
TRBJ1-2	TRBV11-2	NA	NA	TGTGCCAGCAGCTCCGGCAGGGCTGTCTATGGCTACACCTTC	CASSSGRAVYGYTF
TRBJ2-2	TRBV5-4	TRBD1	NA	TGTGCCAGCAGCGGGACAGCCCAAAACACCGGGGAGCTGTTTTTT	CASSGTAQNTGELFF
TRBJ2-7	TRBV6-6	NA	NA	TGTGCCAGCAGTCCCGGTCCCGAGCAGTACTTC	CASSPGPEQYF
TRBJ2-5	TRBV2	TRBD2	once	TGTGCCAGCAAGACTAGCGGGGTGACCCAAGAGACCCAGTACTTC	CASKTSGVTQETQYF
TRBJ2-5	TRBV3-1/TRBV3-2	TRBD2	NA	TGTGCCAGCAGCCAAGGCGGGGGAGGGTACCAAGAGACCCAGTACTTC	CASSQGGGGYQETQYF